The sample holds one count of the clone carrying this T cell receptor (beta chain). Assay: immunoSEQ multiplex PCR; the TCRdb copy retains only in-frame clones and omits some. Of just under 10,000 clones listed, roughly 89% are singletons. This entry comes from a study of blood T cell dynamics during melanoma immunotherapy. The CDR3 spans 16 residues. Germline assignment: CDR1 MDHEN and CDR2 SYDVKM. J was trimmed by 5 bases and V by 0 bases; bases with no gene match: 4. The time point is: pre-treatment baseline. The material was blood, obtained from a patient treated with checkpoint blockade. The receptor was isolated from a human donor with melanoma. The chain couples TRBV28 to TRBJ2-5, with 12 bases matching TRBD2. CDR3 nucleotides: TGTGCCAGCAGTTTATGGGCTAGCGGGAGGGTTGAGACCCAGTACTTC. It is translated as CASSLWASGRVETQYF.